These 32 T cell receptor beta chains were all obtained from the same sample, sequenced in a study of blood T cell repertoires in COVID-19. Sequencing used immunoSEQ multiplex PCR; TCRdb keeps in-frame clones, though not all of them. Here the sample spans around 150,000 clones, over 60% being singletons. What was sequenced was peripheral blood. The receptors shown here come from an elderly woman with active or convalescent COVID-19.

V usage is TRBV27 and J usage is TRBJ2-7, with no clear D. V was clipped by 0 bases and J by 2 bases, with 11 bases between them. The CDR3 covers 15 residues. CDR1 MNHEY and CDR2 SMNVEV come from the germline V gene (reference sequence). CDR3 bases: TGTGCCAGCAGTTTATCGTTACACAGAACCTACGAGCAGTACTTC. Amino acid sequence: CASSLSLHRTYEQYF.

This clone occurred once. V usage is TRBV18 and J usage is TRBJ2-1; a possible D gene is TRBD1 (5 bases). The V end was cut by 5 bases, the J end by 0 bases, with 11 bases between. Per germline, CDR1 KGHSH and CDR2 LQKENI. The CDR3 has 15 amino acids. The CDR3 bases are TGTGCCAGCTCAACGACAGAGAGCTCCTACAATGAGCAGTTCTTC. This translates into CASSTTESSYNEQFF.

This chain uses TRBV2 with TRBJ2-3; 8 bases map to TRBD1. The CDR3 spans 15 residues. The V gene end was trimmed by 6 bases and the J gene end by 2 bases; junction bases not matched to a gene: 7. The germline V gene encodes CDR1 SNHLY and CDR2 FYNNEI. CDR3: CASRKRTGFTDTQYF. As DNA, the CDR3 is TGTGCCAGCAGAAAAAGGACAGGGTTCACAGATACGCAGTATTTT.

This clone was detected once. The V call is TRBV5-6, the J call TRBJ2-1; 9 bases line up with TRBD2. The CDR3 totals 15 residues. Germline-derived CDR1 and CDR2 are SGHDT and YYEEEE. V lost 5 bases, J lost 5 bases, and 8 bases stayed unmatched. CDR3 bases: TGTGCCAGCAGTTTTCGGACTAGCGCCGACAATGAGCAGTTCTTC. Encoded protein: CASSFRTSADNEQFF.

This chain connects TRBV7-3 to TRBJ2-1; TRBD2 matches 11 bases. The CDR3 has 15 residues. Unmatched junction bases numbered 7, after V lost 5 bases and J lost 7 bases. The V gene's germline CDR1 is SGHTA and CDR2 FQGTGA. DNA of the CDR3: TGTGCCAGCAGCACCTTAGCGGGGGGGCGTAATGAGCAGTTCTTC. Protein sequence: CASSTLAGGRNEQFF.

V and J are TRBV6-5 and TRBJ1-1; the D gene is possibly TRBD1 (6 bases). Germline lookup yields CDR1 MNHEY and CDR2 SVGAGI. V dropped 0 bases and J dropped 5 bases, with 13 bases sitting between them. This CDR3 spans 15 amino acids. CDR3 coding DNA: TGTGCCAGCAGTTACTCGATCGGACAGAGAACTGAAGCTTTCTTT. Its translation: CASSYSIGQRTEAFF.

The V call is TRBV3-1 (or the pseudogene TRBV3-2), the J call TRBJ1-1, with D unclear. Trimming pared 3 bases from V and 2 bases from J, leaving 7 bases between. The CDR3 sequence is 13 residues long. From germline, CDR1 is LGHDT and CDR2 YNNKEL (reference sequence). CDR3 bases: TGTGCCAGCAGCCAGAACAGTAACACTGAAGCTTTCTTT. Its protein is CASSQNSNTEAFF.

The chain uses TRBV13 and TRBJ2-5; 13 nucleotides agree with TRBD2. Trimming at V came to 3 bases and at J to 1 base, leaving 2 bases not matched to a gene. The CDR3 loop spans 16 amino acids. CDR1 is PRHDT and CDR2 is FYEKMQ in the germline V gene (reference sequence). The CDR3 sequence is CASSFRLAGGQETQYF. For the CDR3, the DNA is TGTGCCAGCAGCTTCAGACTAGCGGGGGGCCAAGAGACCCAGTACTTC.

This chain links TRBV29-1 with TRBJ2-1, with 10 bases matching TRBD1. Germline V gene data show CDR1 as SQVTM and CDR2 as ANQGSEA. The CDR3 consists of 14 residues. Trimming at V came to 6 bases and at J to 7 bases, leaving 9 bases not matched to a gene. CDR3: CSVGRDRGRNEQFF. The CDR3 DNA reads TGCAGCGTGGGCCGGGACAGGGGACGTAATGAGCAGTTCTTC.

CDR3 nucleotide sequence: TGTGCCAGCAGCGTAAGGGTTGCGGGGGGGGGCCCCCGGACAGATACGCAGTATTTT. Residues: CASSVRVAGGGPRTDTQYF. J is TRBJ2-3 and V is TRBV9; 9 bases fit TRBD2. The V gene end was trimmed by 1 base and the J gene end by 3 bases; junction bases not matched to a gene: 15. The CDR3 runs 19 residues. Looked up from germline, CDR1 is SGDLS and CDR2 is YYNGEE.

This chain connects TRBV6-5 to TRBJ1-2; weak D call: TRBD1 (5 bases). In germline, CDR1 is MNHEY, CDR2 SVGAGI. V was pared by 0 bases and J by 3 bases, with 8 bases between. The CDR3 has 14 amino acids. The CDR3 DNA is TGTGCCAGCAGTTACTCACCGGGGGACTATGGCTACACCTTC. Its protein is CASSYSPGDYGYTF.

The gene calls are TRBV10-1 and TRBJ2-7, with 7 positions matching TRBD2. Germline V gives CDR1 WNHNN, CDR2 SYGVQD (reference sequence). Losses at the gene ends were 3 bases for V and 6 bases for J; bases not matched to a gene: 11. This CDR3 region has 15 residues. Here the CDR3 DNA reads TGCGCCAGCAGTGATATGGCTAGCGGTTTAAGCGAGCAGTACTTC. Amino acid sequence: CASSDMASGLSEQYF.

The CDR3 DNA is TGTGCCAGTAGTACGCGGGGGCGCGTCACTGAAGCTTTCTTT. Amino acid sequence: CASSTRGRVTEAFF. The genes are TRBV19 and TRBJ1-1, with D possibly matching TRBD1 (6 bases). Trimming cost V 4 bases and J 4 bases, with 13 bases left between them. Per germline, CDR1 LNHDA and CDR2 SQIVND (reference sequence). This CDR3 has 14 residues.

This chain connects TRBV2 to TRBJ2-3; 9 bases line up with TRBD2. The trim removed 7 bases at V and 5 bases at J, leaving 7 bases unmatched. Per the germline V gene, CDR1 is SNHLY and CDR2 is FYNNEI. The CDR3 contains 14 residues. The CDR3 DNA reads TGTGCCAGCACGGCGGGGGGGCCTGGAGATACGCAGTATTTT. Translated, it gives CASTAGGPGDTQYF.

This clone was counted between two and nine times. The junction does not match germline at one end; this may be a read error. V usage is TRBV5-1 and J usage is TRBJ1-4, with TRBD1 as a possible D gene (5 bases). This CDR3 contains 14 residues. CDR1 and CDR2 from the germline V gene are SGHRS and YFSETQ. The CDR3 DNA is TGCGCCAGCAGCCTCGGGCAGGGTTTTGGCCCGATCCTTTTT. This sequence encodes CASSLGQGFGPILF.

The chain combines TRBV27 with TRBJ1-2; the D gene is possibly TRBD1 (5 bases). Between the trimmed V and J ends, which lost 6 bases and 0 bases, there was a span of 17 bases. The V gene's germline CDR1 is MNHEY and CDR2 SMNVEV (reference sequence). The CDR3 covers 16 residues. CDR3 nucleotides: TGTGCCAGCAGAATGAGGGGCGCGGGGTCTAACTATGGCTACACCTTC. Protein sequence: CASRMRGAGSNYGYTF.

This rearrangement joins TRBV7-8 to TRBJ2-3, with 8 bases that match TRBD2. The CDR3 sequence is 16 residues long. In germline, CDR1 is SGHVS, CDR2 FQNEAQ. Trimming took 5 bases from V and 3 from J; bases not matched to a gene: 10. CDR3 sequence reads: CASSPTGGTYTDTQYF. The CDR3, as DNA: TGTGCCAGCAGCCCAACGGGGGGGACGTATACAGATACGCAGTATTTT.

This clone was observed a single time. CDR3 nucleotides: TGTGCCAGCAGCTTATCGGCAGGCATGTATGGCTACACCTTC. This codes for CASSLSAGMYGYTF. V gene TRBV7-9 combines with J gene TRBJ1-2; D uncertain. This CDR3 spans 14 amino acids. Germline loops: CDR1 SEHNR, CDR2 FQNEAQ (reference sequence). V was trimmed by 2 bases and J by 5 bases, leaving 12 bases between them.

This clone was detected a few times. The rearrangement joins TRBV6-5 to TRBJ1-3, with a tentative D call TRBD1 (6 bases). CDR1 and CDR2 (germline): MNHEY, SVGAGI. The V end lost 5 bases, the J end lost 2 bases, and 10 bases lay between the germline ends. This CDR3 has 14 amino acids. CDR3 DNA sequence: TGTGCCAGCAGTCCCCGACAGGCTGGAAACACCATATATTTT. Residues: CASSPRQAGNTIYF.

The chain links TRBV30 to TRBJ2-7, with 10 nucleotides matching TRBD1. J gave up 6 bases and V 5 bases, and 10 bases lay outside the gene matches. In germline, CDR1 is GTSNPN, CDR2 SVGIG (reference sequence). The CDR3 is 14 residues long. CDR3 nucleotides: TGTGCCTGGGAATCCGGGACAGGGGAGAGCGAGCAGTACTTC. This translates into CAWESGTGESEQYF. The entire variable domain, with the rest obtained from reference TRBV30 and TRBJ2-7, is as follows: SQTIHQWPATLVQPVGSPLSLECTVEGTSNPNLYWYRQAAGRGLQLLFYSVGIGQISSEVPQNLSASRPQDRQFILSSKKLLLSDSGFYLCAWESGTGESEQYFGPGTRLTVT.

CDR3 coding DNA: TGCGCCAGCAGCCACATAACAGGGGGCCCGAAAGAGACCCAGTACTTC. Translation gives CASSHITGGPKETQYF. The chain recombines TRBV4-1 with TRBJ2-5; 9 bases align to TRBD1. The CDR3 length is 16 residues. Per the germline V gene, CDR1 is MGHRA and CDR2 is YSYEKL. With V trimmed by 3 bases and J by 3 bases, 8 bases remained unmatched.

The chain recombines TRBV6-5 with TRBJ1-5, with a weak D call TRBD1 (6 bases). V was pared by 8 bases and J by 0 bases, with 8 bases between. Germline CDR1 reads MNHEY; CDR2 reads SVGAGI. This CDR3 region has 13 residues. CDR3 loop: CASQQGSNQPQHF. CDR3 sequence (DNA): TGTGCCAGCCAACAGGGTAGCAATCAGCCCCAGCATTTT.

The V and J genes are TRBV5-4 and TRBJ1-2; no clear D. The CDR3 spans 14 residues. Germline CDR1 is SGHNT and CDR2 is YYREEE (reference sequence). V lost 0 bases and J 7 bases, leaving 13 bases between the germline ends. CDR3 region: CASSLGRERGGYTF. The CDR3 region has the DNA TGTGCCAGCAGCTTGGGGAGGGAACGCGGTGGCTACACCTTC.

A few counts support this clone. This chain joins TRBV3-1 (or the pseudogene TRBV3-2) and TRBJ2-4, with D possibly being TRBD2 (7 bases). V shed 3 bases and J shed 6 bases, with 18 bases lying between them. The CDR3 length is 16 residues. Looked up from germline, CDR1 is LGHDT and CDR2 is YNNKEL (reference sequence). Here the CDR3 DNA reads TGTGCCAGCAGCCAGATGGGGGGGGGCTCGGTAAACATTCAGTACTTC. Translation gives CASSQMGGGSVNIQYF.

This chain links TRBV5-1 with TRBJ1-1, with 8 bases fitting TRBD1. J was trimmed by 2 bases and V by 4 bases; bases with no gene match: 7. CDR1 and CDR2 (germline): SGHRS, YFSETQ. This CDR3 spans 15 amino acids. As DNA, the CDR3 is TGCGCCAGCAGCCGATGGACAGGGACCAACACTGAAGCTTTCTTT. Translating gives CASSRWTGTNTEAFF.

The chain employs TRBV7-3 and TRBJ2-2, with D perhaps TRBD1 (5 bases). Germline V gene sequence: CDR1 SGHTA, CDR2 FQGTGA. The V end lost 2 bases, the J end lost 6 bases, and 7 bases lay between the germline ends. CDR3 length: 13 residues. The CDR3 protein is CASSLSGPGELFF. CDR3 in DNA: TGTGCCAGCAGCTTATCAGGGCCCGGGGAGCTGTTTTTT.

V usage is TRBV19 and J usage is TRBJ1-1; the D is unclear. The CDR3 has 14 amino acids. Germline CDR1 and CDR2: LNHDA and SQIVND (reference sequence). Trimming cost V 7 bases and J 8 bases, with 20 bases left between them. CDR3 sequence: CASTYTGNTGEAFF. Here the CDR3 DNA reads TGTGCCAGTACCTATACGGGAAACACTGGGGAAGCTTTCTTT.

This clone was seen a handful of times. The same CDR3 also results from other DNA sequences found in this sample. V usage is TRBV2 and J usage is TRBJ1-5; the D gene is possibly TRBD1 (5 bases). CDR1 and CDR2 (germline): SNHLY, FYNNEI. This CDR3 is built from 15 residues. V shed 4 bases and J shed 1 base, with 11 bases lying between them. In DNA, the CDR3 is TGTGCCAGCAGTGTCGGCAGGGCCAGCAATCAGCCCCAGCATTTT. This gives the protein CASSVGRASNQPQHF.

The chain joins TRBV6-5 to TRBJ1-2, with 10 bases lining up with TRBD1. This CDR3 contains 16 residues. The germline V gene encodes CDR1 MNHEY and CDR2 SVGAGI. V lost 0 bases and J lost 3; bases outside the gene matches: 4. CDR3 in amino acids: CASSYSSTGGDYGYTF. DNA for the CDR3: TGTGCCAGCAGTTACTCCTCGACAGGGGGCGACTATGGCTACACCTTC.

V gene TRBV5-6 combines with J gene TRBJ1-6, with D uncertain. Germline CDR1 and CDR2: SGHDT and YYEEEE. Trimming shortened V by 4 bases and J by 7 bases, and 15 bases separated the two germline ends. There are 15 residues in the CDR3. CDR3: CASSLSGNWNSPLHF. The CDR3 bases are TGTGCCAGCAGCCTGTCGGGGAATTGGAATTCACCCCTCCACTTT.

The V gene is TRBV9, the J gene TRBJ2-5; D not certain. CDR3 size: 15 residues. In germline, CDR1 is SGDLS, CDR2 YYNGEE. Trimming cost V 2 bases and J 1 base, with 12 bases left between them. This CDR3 is CASSVTWALQETQYF. The CDR3 DNA sequence: TGTGCCAGCAGCGTCACCTGGGCCCTCCAAGAGACCCAGTACTTC.

V and J are TRBV11-2 and TRBJ1-6, with 7 nucleotides matching TRBD1. Per germline, CDR1 SGHAT and CDR2 FQNNGV. This CDR3 contains 17 residues. V dropped 5 bases and J dropped 0; count of bases not matched to a gene: 7. In DNA, the CDR3 is TGTGCCAGCAGCCCCCGGGACAGCCGCTCCTATAATTCACCCCTCCACTTT. Encoded protein: CASSPRDSRSYNSPLHF.